The source of this T cell receptor beta chain is a study of blood T cell repertoires in COVID-19. Study-wide context: Both acute and convalescent COVID-19 samples were obtained from the United States, Italy and Spain. The analysed material was cDNA or gDNA that came from T cells, B-cell-depleted T cells, or PBMCs.

The CDR3 is 13 amino acids. The germline V and J ends were trimmed by 6 bases and 3 bases, with 10 bases remaining between them. Germline V CDR1 and CDR2: LGHDT, YNNKEL (reference sequence). As handled by the study authors: From reference gene primer amplification, estimates of nucleated cell counts were derived. Profiled with immunoSEQ multiplex PCR; TCRdb holds only in-frame clones, not every one. The V and J calls and the clone size are those of that table, but D and trimming were determined from the DNA. The sample includes about 130,000 clones, roughly 81% seen only once; the top ten take around 13%.

This TCR was sampled from a human donor in a cohort sampled during active COVID-19. Material: peripheral blood. This chain joins TRBV3-1 (or the pseudogene TRBV3-2) and TRBJ2-3; D is possibly TRBD2 (6 bases). CDR3: CASRLGGTDTQYF. The CDR3 DNA follows: TGTGCCAGCAGATTGGGGGGAACAGATACGCAGTATTTT.